Here is one TCR beta chain with its context. Authors' methods: Reference gene primer amplification gave estimated nucleated cell counts. The repertoire was sequenced with immunoSEQ multiplex PCR; TCRdb's copy has only in-frame clones and lacks some. From that table come the V and J calls and clone size; the DNA was used to work out D and trimming. The repertoire consists of 150,000 to 200,000 clones, with under 90% occurring once and the leading ten covering 6.5% to 8.5%. The sample is drawn from a study of blood T cell repertoires in COVID-19. Whole-study context: Samples of COVID-19 (acute and convalescent) were obtained from the United States, Italy and Spain. T cells, B-cell-depleted T cells, or PBMCs provided the cDNA or gDNA that served as material.

This clonotype was sampled from a man aged 35-49 years with acute or convalescent COVID-19. Sequences were obtained from peripheral blood.

This CDR3 is CASSLKGPGEQFF. For the CDR3, the DNA is TGTGCCAGCAGTTTAAAGGGGCCGGGCGAGCAGTTCTTC. The chain links TRBV12-3 or TRBV12-4 to TRBJ2-1; D may be TRBD1 (5 bases). This CDR3 contains 13 residues. V shed 2 bases and J shed 10 bases, with 12 bases lying between them.